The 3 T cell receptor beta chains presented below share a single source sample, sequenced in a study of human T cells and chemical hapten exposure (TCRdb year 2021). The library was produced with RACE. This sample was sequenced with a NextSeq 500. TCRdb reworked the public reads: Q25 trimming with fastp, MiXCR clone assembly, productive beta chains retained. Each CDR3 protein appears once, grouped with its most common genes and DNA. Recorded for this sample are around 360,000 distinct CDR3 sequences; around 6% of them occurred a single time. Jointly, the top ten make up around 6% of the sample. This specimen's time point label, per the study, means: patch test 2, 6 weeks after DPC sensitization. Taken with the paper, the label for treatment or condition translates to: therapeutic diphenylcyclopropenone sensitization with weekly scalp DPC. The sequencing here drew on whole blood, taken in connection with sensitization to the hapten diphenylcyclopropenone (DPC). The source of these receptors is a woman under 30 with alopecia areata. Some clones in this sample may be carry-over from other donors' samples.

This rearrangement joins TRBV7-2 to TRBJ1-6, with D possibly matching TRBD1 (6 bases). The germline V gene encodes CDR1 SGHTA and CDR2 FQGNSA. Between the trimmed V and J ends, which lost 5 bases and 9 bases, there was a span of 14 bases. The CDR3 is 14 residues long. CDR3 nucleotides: TGTGCCAGCAGCCCAGGGACACAAGCTTCACCCCTCCACTTT. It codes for CASSPGTQASPLHF.

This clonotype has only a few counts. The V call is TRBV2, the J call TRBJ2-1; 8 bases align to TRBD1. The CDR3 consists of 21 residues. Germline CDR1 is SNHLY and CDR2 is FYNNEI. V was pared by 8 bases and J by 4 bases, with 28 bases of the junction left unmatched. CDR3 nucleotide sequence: TGTGCCAGCTGTTTAAACCCCACCGGGACAGGCCCTACCATACGTTACAATGAGCAGTTCTTC. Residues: CASCLNPTGTGPTIRYNEQFF.

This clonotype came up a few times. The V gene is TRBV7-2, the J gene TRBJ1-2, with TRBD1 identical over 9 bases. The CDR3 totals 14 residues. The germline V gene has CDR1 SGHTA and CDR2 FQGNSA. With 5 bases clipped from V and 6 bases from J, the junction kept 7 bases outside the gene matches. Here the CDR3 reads CASSTRTGENGYTF. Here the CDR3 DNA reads TGTGCCAGCAGCACACGGACAGGGGAGAATGGCTACACCTTC.